These 29 T cell receptor beta chains originate from one sample sequenced in a study of shared clonotypes between healthy human individuals. The assay was immunoSEQ multiplex PCR, and TCRdb's table has in-frame clones only and misses some. The table includes about 1 million clones, approximately 72% detected once. Material: memory CD4+ T cells sorted from blood. Subset specified: CD45RA-negative fraction. The receptors come from a young man in good health.

The chain links TRBV28 to TRBJ2-2, with D possibly matching TRBD2 (6 bases). The V end was cut by 5 bases, the J end by 3 bases, with 10 bases between. CDR1 is MDHEN, CDR2 SYDVKM, per germline. CDR3 length: 14 residues. The CDR3 nucleotides read TGTGCCAGCAGTGCGGGACGATACACCGGGGAGCTGTTTTTT. As protein: CASSAGRYTGELFF. Complete variable domain (other parts from reference TRBV28 and TRBJ2-2): DVKVTQSSRYLVKRTGEKVFLECVQDMDHENMFWYRQDPGLGLRLIYFSYDVKMKEKGDIPEGYSVSREKKERFSLILESASTNQTSMYLCASSAGRYTGELFFGEGSRLTVL.

The gene calls are TRBV19 and TRBJ1-1; 7 nucleotides line up with TRBD1. This CDR3 has 17 amino acids. Per germline, CDR1 LNHDA and CDR2 SQIVND (reference sequence). The ends lost 1 base at V and 1 base at J; junction bases unmatched: 9. The CDR3 nucleotides read TGTGCCAGTAGTATAGGCCCCCGACAGGGCTCGAACACTGAAGCTTTCTTT. Translated, it gives CASSIGPRQGSNTEAFF.

This chain joins TRBV7-5 and TRBJ2-5; TRBD1 was called by the table and not checked on the DNA. TRBV7-5 is a pseudogene locus. The CDR3 runs to 22 residues. CDR3 sequence reads: CAIGPVPPLRPRRTGGRETQYF. CDR3 sequence (DNA): TGTGCCATCGGCCCAGTGCCCCCCCTTCGCCCCCGGCGGACAGGGGGTCGGGAGACCCAGTACTTC.

The V gene is TRBV6-1, the J gene TRBJ1-5, with a possible D match to TRBD1 (6 bases). The ends were cut back, 7 bases at V and 7 bases at J, with 11 bases in the middle. In germline, CDR1 is MNHNS, CDR2 SASEGT. This CDR3 is built from 12 residues. CDR3 coding DNA: TGTGCCAGCAAGCTGGGGACACAGCCCCAGCATTTT. This encodes CASKLGTQPQHF.

In its sample, this clone was seen many times. This chain links TRBV5-7 with TRBJ1-5, with D possibly being TRBD1 (6 bases). TRBV5-7 is placed among ORFs of uncertain function. This CDR3 has 18 amino acids. With 3 bases removed from V and 0 bases from J, the gap between germline ends came to 19 bases. The CDR3 region has the DNA TGTGCCAGCAGCTCCGGCCTGAACTGGGGGCTTAGCAATCAGCCCCAGCATTTT. It encodes CASSSGLNWGLSNQPQHF.

This clone occurred once. The chain carries TRBV19 and TRBJ1-5; D uncertain. The germline V and J ends were trimmed by 3 bases and 4 bases, with 16 bases remaining between them. CDR1 and CDR2 (germline): LNHDA, SQIVND (reference sequence). This CDR3 has 16 amino acids. CDR3 nucleotides: TGTGCCAGTAGTATTAAGCCGAGAGGGCTGAATCAGCCCCAGCATTTT. Encoded protein: CASSIKPRGLNQPQHF.

The chain links TRBV30 to TRBJ2-7, with D possibly matching TRBD2 (5 bases). Between the trimmed V and J ends, which lost 0 bases and 5 bases, there was a span of 14 bases. Germline CDR1 is GTSNPN and CDR2 is SVGIG (reference sequence). This CDR3 has 14 amino acids. As DNA, the CDR3 is TGTGCCTGGAGTGTCCCGGGAATCCTAAACGAGCAGTACTTC. Encoded protein: CAWSVPGILNEQYF.

The rearrangement joins TRBV5-1 to TRBJ2-7, with 11 positions matching TRBD1. The V gene's germline CDR1 is SGHRS and CDR2 YFSETQ. The V segment lost 0 bases and the J segment 4 bases; nucleotides outside the gene matches: 6. CDR3 length: 16 residues. In nucleotides, the CDR3 is TGCGCCAGCAGCTTGGATTGGACAGGGGGCCGGTACGAGCAGTACTTC. It translates to CASSLDWTGGRYEQYF.

The chain recombines TRBV2 with TRBJ1-2; D is ambiguous. The CDR3 spans 12 residues. V was pared by 3 bases and J by 6 bases, with 8 bases between. Germline values: CDR1 SNHLY, CDR2 FYNNEI. The CDR3 region has the DNA TGTGCCAGCAGTGAGCGTGGAGATGGCTACACCTTC. Its translation: CASSERGDGYTF.

J is TRBJ2-1 and V is TRBV30; D is unclear. The CDR3 runs to 14 residues. Germline loops: CDR1 GTSNPN, CDR2 SVGIG (reference sequence). The ends were cut back, 3 bases at V and 0 bases at J, with 9 bases in the middle. The CDR3 region has the DNA TGTGCCTGGAGACCTATGAGCTCCTACAATGAGCAGTTCTTC. Translating gives CAWRPMSSYNEQFF.

The chain has TRBV5-1 and TRBJ2-5; perhaps TRBD2 as D (5 bases). The CDR3 consists of 14 residues. The V gene lost 0 bases and the J gene lost 4 bases, with 10 bases spanning the gap. CDR1 and CDR2 (germline): SGHRS, YFSETQ. The CDR3, as DNA: TGCGCCAGCAGCTTGGCAGCGGTCGGAGAGACCCAGTACTTC. Amino acid sequence: CASSLAAVGETQYF.

The chain is built from TRBV11-2 and TRBJ2-1; 7 bases align to TRBD2. The germline V gene has CDR1 SGHAT and CDR2 FQNNGV. J lost 9 bases, V lost 5 bases, and 16 bases had no gene match. The length of the CDR3 is 16 residues. CDR3 in amino acids: CASSRQSGTNPSEQFF. The CDR3 bases are TGTGCCAGCAGCCGCCAATCCGGGACTAATCCGTCTGAGCAGTTCTTC.

This clone was detected a few times. This chain connects TRBV30 to TRBJ1-3; D gene uncertain. V was pared by 5 bases and J by 0 bases, with 8 bases between. The CDR3 consists of 13 residues. Germline CDR1 and CDR2: GTSNPN and SVGIG (reference sequence). CDR3 sequence reads: CAWAARSGNTIYF. As DNA, the CDR3 is TGTGCCTGGGCAGCGCGCTCTGGAAACACCATATATTTT.

The chain joins TRBV7-8 to TRBJ2-7, with 9 bases matching TRBD1. Germline CDR1 reads SGHVS; CDR2 reads FQNEAQ. J gave up 2 bases and V 0 bases, and 5 bases lay outside the gene matches. This CDR3 has 16 amino acids. DNA of the CDR3: TGTGCCAGCAGCTTAGCGCAGGGACAGGGCCCCTACGAGCAGTACTTC. Amino acids: CASSLAQGQGPYEQYF.

The CDR3 is CASSPWGSGSVDTQYF. DNA for the CDR3: TGCGCCAGCAGCCCGTGGGGTAGCGGGTCAGTAGATACGCAGTATTTT. The chain is built from TRBV4-1 and TRBJ2-3; TRBD2 aligns across 7 bases. The length of the CDR3 is 16 residues. The germline V gene has CDR1 MGHRA and CDR2 YSYEKL. With 4 bases clipped from V and 5 bases from J, the junction kept 12 bases outside the gene matches.

There are a few counts of this clone. Other DNA variants within this sample encode the same CDR3. The chain recombines TRBV18 with TRBJ2-3; D not resolved. Germline CDR1 KGHSH, CDR2 LQKENI. The length of the CDR3 is 13 residues. Trimming stripped 0 bases from V and 2 bases from J, with 3 bases between. The CDR3 region is CASSPPNTDTQYF. The CDR3 region has the DNA TGTGCCAGCTCACCACCGAACACAGATACGCAGTATTTT.

About this clone itself: Other nucleotide sequences from this sample produce the same CDR3. This rearrangement joins TRBV18 to TRBJ1-1; the D is unclear. Trimming removed 0 bases at V and 0 bases at J, with 5 bases between. Per germline, CDR1 KGHSH and CDR2 LQKENI. The length of the CDR3 is 14 residues. The CDR3 coding sequence is TGTGCCAGCTCACCACCCGTCATGAACACTGAAGCTTTCTTT. It is translated as CASSPPVMNTEAFF.

On this clone: Other DNA sequences of this sample code for an identical CDR3. V usage is TRBV27 and J usage is TRBJ2-3; D possibly corresponds to TRBD2 (7 bases). Germline values: CDR1 MNHEY, CDR2 SMNVEV (reference sequence). Trimming shortened V by 3 bases and J by 3 bases, and 10 bases separated the two germline ends. The length of the CDR3 is 14 residues. In DNA form, the CDR3 reads TGTGCCAGCAGTTTCGGGGGGCGAACAGATACGCAGTATTTT. It yields the protein CASSFGGRTDTQYF.

In its sample, this clone was seen once. A read error may account for a junction end that differs from germline. V is TRBV6-1 and J is TRBJ2-3; D not certain. The CDR3 totals 15 residues. From germline, CDR1 is MNHNS and CDR2 SASEGT. The CDR3 here is CASREGLNTGHTQYF. DNA for the CDR3: TGTGCCAGCAGAGAAGGGCTCAATACTGGACATACGCAGTATTTT.

This chain links TRBV23-1 with TRBJ1-6, with D perhaps TRBD1 (5 bases). TRBV23-1 is an ORF for which the function is uncertain. The germline V and J ends were trimmed by 2 bases and 9 bases, with 14 bases remaining between them. The CDR3 is 15 residues long. CDR3 protein: CASSQPPGGVSPLHF. CDR3 DNA sequence: TGCGCCAGCAGTCAACCTCCGGGGGGGGTTTCACCCCTCCACTTT.

Of note for this clone: In the same sample, other DNA sequences code for this CDR3. This chain connects TRBV9 to TRBJ2-3, with 9 bases fitting TRBD2. The V gene's germline CDR1 is SGDLS and CDR2 YYNGEE. The V and J ends lost 4 bases and 1 base, in that order; junction bases with no gene match: 4. This CDR3 is built from 15 residues. This chain's CDR3 is CASSPRTSGTDTQYF. Here the CDR3 DNA reads TGTGCCAGCAGCCCTCGGACTAGCGGCACAGATACGCAGTATTTT.

The chain links TRBV5-4 to TRBJ2-5; perhaps TRBD1 as D (6 bases). This CDR3 spans 13 amino acids. In germline, CDR1 is SGHNT, CDR2 YYREEE (reference sequence). Between the trimmed V and J ends, which lost 4 bases and 5 bases, there was a span of 12 bases. CDR3 nucleotides: TGTGCCAGCAGCCTCAGGGACAAGGAGACCCAGTACTTC. Translation: CASSLRDKETQYF. Supplemented by reference TRBV5-4 and TRBJ2-5, the full variable domain reads ETGVTQSPTHLIKTRGQQVTLRCSSQSGHNTVSWYQQALGQGPQFIFQYYREEENGRGNFPPRFSGLQFPNYSSELNVNALELDDSALYLCASSLRDKETQYFGPGTRLLVL.

The CDR3 bases are TGTGCCAGCAGCTTAAAGGGTCCGGCCGGTGAAAAACTGTTTTTT. Translating gives CASSLKGPAGEKLFF. The chain employs TRBV5-4 and TRBJ1-4; D is unclear. The CDR3 spans 15 residues. V dropped 2 bases and J dropped 7 bases, with 15 bases sitting between them. Germline CDR1 SGHNT, CDR2 YYREEE (reference sequence).

This chain joins TRBV19 and TRBJ2-3, with a tentative D call TRBD1 (5 bases). Germline CDR1 reads LNHDA; CDR2 reads SQIVND (reference sequence). CDR3 length: 13 residues. Trimming removed 6 bases at V and 2 bases at J, with 9 bases between. In nucleotides, the CDR3 is TGTGCCAGTAGAGGGGCCAACACAGATACGCAGTATTTT. This sequence encodes CASRGANTDTQYF.

The rearrangement uses TRBV5-1 and TRBJ1-5; D call uncertain. Trimming shortened V by 0 bases and J by 6 bases, and 7 bases separated the two germline ends. Germline CDR1 SGHRS, CDR2 YFSETQ. CDR3 size: 13 residues. CDR3 amino acids: CASSLEAGQPQHF. CDR3 DNA: TGCGCCAGCAGCTTGGAGGCAGGTCAGCCCCAGCATTTT.

A remark on this clone: The junction does not match germline at one end; this may be a read error. The rearrangement links TRBV7-7 to TRBJ2-2; a weak D match, TRBD2 (5 bases). Germline assignment: CDR1 SSHAT and CDR2 FNYEAQ (reference sequence). The CDR3 spans 13 residues. CDR3: CASSSDFAGELFF. The CDR3 coding sequence is TGTGCTAGCAGCTCGGACTTTGCCGGGGAGCTGTTTTTT.

This chain joins TRBV5-1 and TRBJ1-2, with 8 bases lining up with TRBD1. The CDR3 consists of 12 residues. J was trimmed by 7 bases and V by 4 bases; bases with no gene match: 3. The germline gives CDR1 SGHRS, CDR2 YFSETQ. The CDR3 region is CASSADRGGYTF. For the CDR3, the DNA is TGCGCCAGCAGCGCTGACAGGGGTGGCTACACCTTC.

The chain joins TRBV5-5 to TRBJ2-7; D ambiguous. Germline CDR1 SGHKS, CDR2 YYEKEE (reference sequence). Trimming took 4 bases from V and 4 from J, leaving 9 bases between them. The CDR3 extends over 12 amino acids. CDR3 residues: CASSPTDYEQYF. The CDR3 DNA follows: TGTGCCAGCAGCCCCACGGATTACGAGCAGTACTTC.

The rearrangement joins TRBV9 to TRBJ2-3; 7 bases are shared with TRBD2. The CDR3 spans 15 residues. J gave up 0 bases and V 6 bases, and 7 bases lay outside the gene matches. Per the germline V gene, CDR1 is SGDLS and CDR2 is YYNGEE. CDR3 sequence reads: CASNTGTISTDTQYF. The CDR3 DNA is TGTGCCAGCAACACCGGGACTATTAGCACAGATACGCAGTATTTT.